This TCR beta chain emerged from a study of blood T cell repertoires in COVID-19. Background on the study: COVID-19 samples, acute and convalescent, were from the United States, Italy and Spain. PBMCs, B-cell-depleted T cells, or T cells provided the cDNA or gDNA that made up the material.

This CDR3 contains 13 residues. Germline-derived CDR1 and CDR2 are SGHTA and FQGNSA. V was cut by 6 bases and J by 2 bases, with 10 bases left in between. In the source study's methods: From reference gene primer amplification, estimates of nucleated cell counts were derived. The data were produced by immunoSEQ multiplex PCR, yet TCRdb's version contains in-frame clones alone and is incomplete. That table is the source of V, J and clone size, and D and trimming were worked out from the DNA. The sample includes under 200,000 clones, approximately 85% seen only once; the top ten take about 9.1%. The sequenced material came from peripheral blood. The rearrangement uses TRBV7-2 and TRBJ1-1, with D maybe TRBD1 (6 bases). The TCR originated in a woman aged 80 or over with acute or convalescent COVID-19. This CDR3 reads CASRIGTNTEAFF. Here the CDR3 DNA reads TGTGCCAGCAGGATAGGGACAAACACTGAAGCTTTCTTT. Full variable domain (remainder filled in from reference TRBV7-2 and TRBJ1-1): GAGVSQSPSNKVTEKGKDVELRCDPISGHTALYWYRQSLGQGLEFLIYFQGNSAPDKSGLPSDRFSAERTGGSVSTLTIQRTQQEDSAVYLCASRIGTNTEAFFGQGTRLTVV.